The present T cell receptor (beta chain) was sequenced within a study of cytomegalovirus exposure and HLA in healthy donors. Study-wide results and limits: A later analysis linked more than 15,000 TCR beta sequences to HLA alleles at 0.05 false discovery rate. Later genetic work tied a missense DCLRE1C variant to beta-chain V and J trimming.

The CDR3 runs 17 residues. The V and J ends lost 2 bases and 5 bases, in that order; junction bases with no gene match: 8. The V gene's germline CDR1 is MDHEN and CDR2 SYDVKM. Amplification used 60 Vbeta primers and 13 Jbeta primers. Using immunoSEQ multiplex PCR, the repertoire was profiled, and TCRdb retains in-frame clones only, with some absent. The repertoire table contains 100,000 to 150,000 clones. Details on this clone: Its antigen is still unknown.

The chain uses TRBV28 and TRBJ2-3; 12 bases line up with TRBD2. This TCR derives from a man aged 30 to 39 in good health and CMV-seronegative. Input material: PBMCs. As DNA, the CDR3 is TGTGCCAGCAGTTTACCCCTAGCGGGAGGGCCGGGAGATACGCAGTATTTT. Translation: CASSLPLAGGPGDTQYF.